The present T cell receptor (beta chain) was sequenced within a study of graft-versus-host responses after intestinal transplantation. Turning to the study itself: Transplantation in recipients was multivisceral, liver-intestinal, or isolated intestinal. Each patient got anti-thymocyte globulin induction, then tacrolimus and steroids for roughly 3 years.

On this clone: The antigen is not known.

Here immunoSEQ multiplex PCR was the method, and the copy in TCRdb shows in-frame clones only, minus some. The sample holds 130,000 or so clones, around 90% seen once. Study observations and caveats: Allografts of patients with graft-donor T cell macrochimerism showed high graft-versus-host to host-versus-graft clone ratios. With peak circulating GvH clone levels came an association with early post-transplant HvG declines.

CDR1 and CDR2 from the germline V gene are MNHNS and SASEGT. The CDR3 consists of 15 residues. Trimming stripped 3 bases from V and 4 bases from J, with 15 bases between. This chain links TRBV6-1 with TRBJ1-2; tentative D call: TRBD1 (5 bases). The sequencing used unstimulated CD4+ T cells sorted from spleen or lymph node cells, collected before intestinal transplant. This sequence was found in a human donor who received an intestinal transplant. CDR3 region: CASSDEGKGIYGYTF. CDR3 DNA: TGTGCCAGCAGTGACGAGGGGAAAGGCATCTATGGCTACACCTTC.